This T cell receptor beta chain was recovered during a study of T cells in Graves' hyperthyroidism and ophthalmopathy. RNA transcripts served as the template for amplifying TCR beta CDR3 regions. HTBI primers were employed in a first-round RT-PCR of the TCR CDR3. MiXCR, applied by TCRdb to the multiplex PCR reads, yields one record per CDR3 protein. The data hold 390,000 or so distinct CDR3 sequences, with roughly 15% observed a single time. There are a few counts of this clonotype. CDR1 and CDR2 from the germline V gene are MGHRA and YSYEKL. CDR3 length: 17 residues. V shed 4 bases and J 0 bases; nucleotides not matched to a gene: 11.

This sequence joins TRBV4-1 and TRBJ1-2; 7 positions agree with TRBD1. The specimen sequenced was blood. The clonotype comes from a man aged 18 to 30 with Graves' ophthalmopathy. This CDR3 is CASSLIGQASSNYGYTF. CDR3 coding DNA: TGCGCCAGCAGCCTGATCGGACAGGCTTCCTCTAACTATGGCTACACCTTC.